Listed below are T cell receptor beta chains from one sample, sequenced in a study of T cells after yellow fever vaccination. TCRdb called the 5' RACE reads again in MiXCR, with one record for every CDR3 protein. The repertoire consists of roughly 300,000 distinct CDR3 sequences, with approximately 7% occurring once and the leading ten covering over 15%. The input for sequencing was PBMCs, taken about 49 days after the first yellow fever vaccination. These receptors were obtained from a man between 18 and 35 years old who received the YFV17D yellow fever vaccine. Both conserved end residues are trimmed from each CDR3. For some rows the clone size is stated as once, few or many, or as a class when expanded; others skip it.

j_gene	abundance	v_gene	CDR3aa
TRBJ1-1	NA	TRBV12-3/TRBV12-4	ASSSNGQGSQAF
TRBJ2-1	NA	TRBV4-1	ASSQVPQGLHNEQF
TRBJ2-3	NA	TRBV7-3	TICPRTRPLYGTDTQY
TRBJ2-7	NA	TRBV29-1	SVTGTGGSYEQY
TRBJ2-7	NA	TRBV30	AWAVGTGGSEQY
TRBJ2-1	NA	TRBV25-1	ASTHSGGDNEQF
TRBJ2-4	NA	TRBV11-2	ASSLQGSGGAYRDIQY
TRBJ2-3	NA	TRBV24-1	ATSGSTSGALTDTQY
TRBJ1-1	few	TRBV6-1	ASSEIHRGEAF
TRBJ1-4	NA	TRBV10-2	ASSETGTGEKLF
TRBJ2-1	many	TRBV7-9	ASSLAASGYRNEQF
TRBJ2-2	NA	TRBV19	ASSRRDISHRGELF
TRBJ2-1	NA	TRBV20-1	SAYPTSGGGNEQF
TRBJ1-5	NA	TRBV6-5	ASRWDRGRLQPQH
TRBJ2-7	few	TRBV6-1	ASSPSTSYEQY
TRBJ2-3	many	TRBV7-2	ASSLVAWDTQY
TRBJ1-2	few	TRBV19	ASRPPGQRYGYT
TRBJ2-6	many	TRBV29-1	SVPGLVSGANVLT
TRBJ2-2	few	TRBV9	ASRDSLTGELF
TRBJ2-3	NA	TRBV7-2	ASRGTGVPDTQY
TRBJ2-5	few	TRBV6-6	ASSYSPGTQY
TRBJ1-1	many	TRBV6-2/TRBV6-3	ASGSTAAF
TRBJ2-5	many	TRBV10-2	ASSGRGGETQY
TRBJ1-1	many	TRBV20-1	SARGGGTEAF
TRBJ2-3	many	TRBV5-1	ASSLVPSDTQY
TRBJ2-7	NA	TRBV6-5	ASSYDSSLSYEQY
TRBJ2-7	NA	TRBV21-1	ASSPSPAFCTEQY
TRBJ2-5	many	TRBV4-2	ASSQDQGGGLDETQY
TRBJ2-1	few	TRBV5-6	ASSLDGTGANEQF
TRBJ1-2	NA	TRBV12-3/TRBV12-4	ASRITGGRGYT
TRBJ2-4	NA	TRBV28	ASSFLQGSKNIQY
TRBJ1-5	NA	TRBV6-6	ASRTDAPGPQH
TRBJ1-2	many	TRBV7-2	ASSLGQGTINYGYT
TRBJ1-2	many	TRBV7-2	ASSLARRQSYGYT
TRBJ1-1	many	TRBV4-1	ASGDFRSAEAF
TRBJ2-7	few	TRBV3-1	ASSQADGYEQY
TRBJ2-1	many	TRBV29-1	SVGMWISGGNEQF
TRBJ1-1	NA	TRBV29-1	SVRDRNTEAF
TRBJ2-5	NA	TRBV5-1	ASSSSGGLQETQY
TRBJ2-1	many	TRBV4-1	ASSPGLASYNEQF
TRBJ2-3	NA	TRBV6-2/TRBV6-3	ASSYLYSGGAAY
TRBJ2-2	NA	TRBV6-2/TRBV6-3	ASSYGHTGELF
TRBJ2-3	NA	TRBV20-1	SARGGSGGAGQADTQY
TRBJ2-2	many	TRBV4-3	ASSPRPVQSGELF
TRBJ2-5	few	TRBV11-2	ASSLDFGTSGQETQY
TRBJ1-4	few	TRBV6-6	ASSWTVGEKLF
TRBJ2-3	few	TRBV20-1	SASFSPGDTQY
TRBJ1-2	NA	TRBV5-1	ASSPNGQGYT
TRBJ2-3	many	TRBV4-3	ASSAGTSVLSTDTQY
TRBJ2-4	few	TRBV3-1	ASSQWRDENIQY
TRBJ1-2	NA	TRBV7-9	ASSLTGENGYT